Below are 32 T cell receptor beta chains sequenced from a single sample in a study of cytomegalovirus exposure and HLA in healthy donors. Primers for the PCR totalled 60 Vbeta and 13 Jbeta. Clones were sequenced by immunoSEQ multiplex PCR, and TCRdb holds only the in-frame ones, with some missing. The data contain about 99,000 clones, about 9.4% of them seen just once; the ten biggest clones take up 5.8%. Sequencing was carried out using PBMCs. These receptors all stem from a man aged 40-50 years in good health and CMV-seropositive.

This clone was seen more than once but under ten times. The rearrangement uses TRBV2 and TRBJ2-1; the match to TRBD2 covers 13 bases. With 10 bases clipped from V and 8 bases from J, the junction kept 17 bases outside the gene matches. The CDR3 loop spans 17 amino acids. Germline CDR1 and CDR2: SNHLY and FYNNEI. The CDR3, as DNA: TGTGCCACCTCGGGGGTAGTAACTAGCGGGAGGGCCCATGAGCAGTTCTTC. Its protein is CATSGVVTSGRAHEQFF.

V and J are TRBV2 and TRBJ1-1, with TRBD1 identical over 8 bases. The CDR3 is 15 amino acids. Germline trimming cut 3 bases from V and 5 bases from J; bases unmatched to any gene: 8. CDR1 SNHLY and CDR2 FYNNEI come from the germline V gene. The CDR3 nucleotides read TGTGCCAGCAGTGACGGATGGCAGGGGGCTACTGAAGCTTTCTTT. Protein sequence: CASSDGWQGATEAFF.

In its sample, this clone was seen a few times. The chain joins TRBV2 to TRBJ2-5; D unresolved. The CDR3 runs 10 residues. The V end was cut by 7 bases, the J end by 8 bases, with 8 bases between. Per the germline V gene, CDR1 is SNHLY and CDR2 is FYNNEI. CDR3 sequence (DNA): TGTGCCAGCAAGCGCAATACCCAGTACTTC. Translated: CASKRNTQYF.

This clone has more than one count but fewer than ten. The V call is TRBV18, the J call TRBJ1-4; TRBD1 matches 8 bases. Germline V gives CDR1 KGHSH, CDR2 LQKENI. Trimming at V came to 2 bases and at J to 2 bases, leaving 13 bases not matched to a gene. The length of the CDR3 is 19 residues. As DNA, the CDR3 is TGTGCCAGCTCACCAATCCCGCCCGACAGGGGATACACTAATGAAAAACTGTTTTTT. Residues: CASSPIPPDRGYTNEKLFF.

The genes are TRBV27 and TRBJ2-7; 7 nucleotides line up with TRBD1. Germline assignment: CDR1 MNHEY and CDR2 SMNVEV (reference sequence). There are 12 residues in the CDR3. The V gene end was trimmed by 8 bases and the J gene end by 4 bases; junction bases not matched to a gene: 5. The CDR3 DNA sequence: TGTGCCAGCTACGGGACAGATTACGAGCAGTACTTC. Its protein is CASYGTDYEQYF.

The genes are TRBV18 and TRBJ2-3; weak D call: TRBD2 (6 bases). V was trimmed by 5 bases and J by 1 base, leaving 10 bases between them. The CDR3 runs to 14 residues. Germline loops: CDR1 KGHSH, CDR2 LQKENI. This chain's CDR3 is CASSRASGTDTQYF. The CDR3 nucleotides read TGTGCCAGCTCAAGGGCTAGCGGCACAGATACGCAGTATTTT.

This clone has a handful of counts. This rearrangement joins TRBV5-4 to TRBJ2-2; TRBD1 is a possible D gene (6 bases). This CDR3 comprises 13 residues. V dropped 4 bases and J dropped 5 bases, with 9 bases sitting between them. Germline values: CDR1 SGHNT, CDR2 YYREEE (reference sequence). The CDR3 is CASSLQGTGELFF. CDR3 DNA: TGTGCCAGCAGCCTCCAGGGGACCGGGGAGCTGTTTTTT.

In this sample, this clone turned up a few times. This sequence joins TRBV4-1 and TRBJ2-2; the match to TRBD1 covers 11 bases. Germline V gene lookup returns CDR1 MGHRA and CDR2 YSYEKL. CDR3 length: 19 residues. Trimming cost V 3 bases and J 4 bases; bases outside gene matches: 13. The CDR3 here is CASSHPDRGRREATGELFF. CDR3 DNA sequence: TGCGCCAGCAGCCACCCGGACAGGGGGCGGCGGGAGGCCACCGGGGAGCTGTTTTTT.

The rearrangement uses TRBV28 and TRBJ2-7, with unresolved D. V was clipped by 8 bases and J by 1 base, with 6 bases between them. The CDR3 runs to 11 residues. Per germline, CDR1 MDHEN and CDR2 SYDVKM. CDR3 residues: CASGRSYEQYF. The CDR3 DNA reads as TGTGCCAGCGGCAGGTCCTACGAGCAGTACTTC. The complete variable domain, with remaining parts taken from reference TRBV28 and TRBJ2-7, reads DVKVTQSSRYLVKRTGEKVFLECVQDMDHENMFWYRQDPGLGLRLIYFSYDVKMKEKGDIPEGYSVSREKKERFSLILESASTNQTSMYLCASGRSYEQYFGPGTRLTVT.

This clone was detected a few times. The chain joins TRBV15 to TRBJ1-2; 8 positions match TRBD1. Germline-derived CDR1 and CDR2 are LNHNV and YYDKDF (reference sequence). The CDR3 consists of 15 residues. Trimming cost V 0 bases and J 6 bases; bases outside gene matches: 6. The CDR3 nucleotides are TGTGCCACCAGCAGAGATCGTGGACAGGGAGATGGCTACACCTTC. It is translated as CATSRDRGQGDGYTF.

The chain links TRBV7-8 to TRBJ2-5, with D perhaps matching TRBD1 (5 bases). V was trimmed by 5 bases and J by 3 bases, leaving 16 bases between them. The CDR3 spans 15 residues. Germline V lookup: CDR1 SGHVS, CDR2 FQNEAQ. CDR3 residues: CASSPHGQPKETQYF. The CDR3 DNA is TGTGCCAGCAGCCCGCACGGACAACCCAAAGAGACCCAGTACTTC.

The sample holds a few counts of this clone. Sequence at one end of the junction differs from germline and may be a read error. The V gene is TRBV7-7, the J gene TRBJ2-2; tentatively, D is TRBD1 (5 bases). This CDR3 has 15 residues. Germline V gene lookup returns CDR1 SSHAT and CDR2 FNYEAQ (reference sequence). DNA for the CDR3: TGTGCTAGCAGCGACCAGGGCCCGAACACCGGGGAGCTGTTTTTT. Residues: CASSDQGPNTGELFF. The full variable domain, with the rest looked up from reference TRBV7-7 and TRBJ2-2, is GAGVSQSPRYKVTKRGQDVTLRCDPISSHATLYWYQQALGQGPEFLTYFNYEAQPDKSGLPSDRFSAERPEGSISTLTIQRTEQRDSAMYRCASSDQGPNTGELFFGEGSRLTVL.

This chain joins TRBV29-1 and TRBJ1-4, with D hard to call. V was cut by 7 bases and J by 12 bases, with 21 bases left in between. Per germline, CDR1 SQVTM and CDR2 ANQGSEA. This CDR3 has 13 amino acids. The CDR3 loop is CSASVSQRVELFF. The CDR3 bases are TGCAGCGCCTCGGTATCTCAGCGGGTCGAACTGTTTTTT.

This clone has only a few counts. This rearrangement joins TRBV6-5 to TRBJ2-3; possible D gene TRBD1, 5 bases. CDR1 and CDR2 from the germline V gene are MNHEY and SVGAGI. V was trimmed by 7 bases and J by 1 base, leaving 12 bases between them. The CDR3 is 14 amino acids. CDR3 DNA: TGTGCCAGCAAACGGACCAGGGGCACAGATACGCAGTATTTT. Its translation is CASKRTRGTDTQYF.

This clone appeared a few times. V gene TRBV15 combines with J gene TRBJ1-3, with no clear D. The CDR3 contains 15 residues. CDR1 and CDR2 (germline): LNHNV, YYDKDF (reference sequence). V was cut by 4 bases and J by 0 bases, with 10 bases left in between. The CDR3 nucleotides are TGTGCCACCAGCACGACTCAAGCCTCTGGAAACACCATATATTTT. It codes for CATSTTQASGNTIYF.

This clone was observed a handful of times. The chain has TRBV6-1 and TRBJ2-4; 8 positions match TRBD2. The V and J ends lost 4 bases and 4 bases, in that order; junction bases with no gene match: 9. Germline loops: CDR1 MNHNS, CDR2 SASEGT. This CDR3 region has 16 residues. The CDR3: CASSVWGTGGKNIQYF. The CDR3 region has the DNA TGTGCCAGCAGTGTGTGGGGGACGGGGGGGAAAAACATTCAGTACTTC.

The genes are TRBV13 and TRBJ2-5; D perhaps matches TRBD1 (6 bases). V lost 4 bases and J lost 4, with 19 bases in between. The germline CDR1 and CDR2 sequences are PRHDT and FYEKMQ (reference sequence). The CDR3 runs to 16 residues. This chain's CDR3 is CASSSGQIYPGETQYF. The DNA of the CDR3 is TGTGCCAGCAGCTCCGGACAGATCTATCCGGGAGAGACCCAGTACTTC.

The rearrangement joins TRBV18 to TRBJ2-1; 11 bases map to TRBD2. With 8 bases clipped from V and 8 bases from J, the junction kept 8 bases outside the gene matches. The germline V gene has CDR1 KGHSH and CDR2 LQKENI. This CDR3 has 14 amino acids. The CDR3 loop reads CASALAGGRDEQFF. The DNA for the CDR3 is TGTGCCAGCGCTCTAGCGGGAGGTCGCGATGAGCAGTTCTTC.

The chain links TRBV2 to TRBJ2-7; 10 bases line up with TRBD2. The junction had 13 bases not matched to a gene; V was cut back by 6 bases and J by 5 bases. The CDR3 is 16 residues long. Per germline, CDR1 SNHLY and CDR2 FYNNEI. CDR3 coding DNA: TGTGCCAGCAGCCTTCCAAGAGCGGGAGGGCCTGACGAGCAGTACTTC. Encoded protein: CASSLPRAGGPDEQYF.

The chain employs TRBV7-2 and TRBJ2-1; 11 bases fit TRBD2. This CDR3 has 13 amino acids. V gave up 5 bases and J gave up 13 bases; unmatched junction bases: 7. Germline V gene data show CDR1 as SGHTA and CDR2 as FQGNSA. The CDR3 here is CASSKRLAGYQFF. CDR3 DNA: TGTGCCAGCAGCAAACGACTAGCGGGATATCAGTTCTTC.

The table lists this clone with a few counts. This chain links TRBV7-8 with TRBJ2-6; maybe TRBD2 (5 bases). Germline V gene data show CDR1 as SGHVS and CDR2 as FQNEAQ. This CDR3 spans 17 amino acids. The germline V and J ends were trimmed by 4 bases and 2 bases, with 15 bases remaining between them. In DNA, the CDR3 is TGTGCCAGCAGCTCCAATGGGGTCGGGACTGGGGCCAACGTCCTGACTTTC. The encoded protein is CASSSNGVGTGANVLTF.

The V gene is TRBV2, the J gene TRBJ1-5; D remains unclear. Germline V gene data show CDR1 as SNHLY and CDR2 as FYNNEI. This CDR3 has 14 residues. V was cut by 7 bases and J by 5 bases, with 15 bases left in between. CDR3 sequence: CASNPVSEDQPQHF. The CDR3 DNA reads as TGTGCCAGCAATCCGGTTTCGGAGGATCAGCCCCAGCATTTT.

The chain joins TRBV7-8 to TRBJ1-3, with D unresolved. CDR3 length: 15 residues. The germline V gene has CDR1 SGHVS and CDR2 FQNEAQ. V lost 0 bases to trimming and J lost 2 bases, with 8 bases between them. The CDR3 region is CASSLALTAGNTIYF. Written as DNA, the CDR3 is TGTGCCAGCAGCTTAGCTCTTACAGCTGGAAACACCATATATTTT.

The sample holds a few counts of this clone. The V gene is TRBV2, the J gene TRBJ2-7; TRBD1 matches 8 bases. With V trimmed by 6 bases and J by 3 bases, 4 bases remained unmatched. This CDR3 region has 13 residues. From germline, CDR1 is SNHLY and CDR2 FYNNEI. The CDR3, as DNA: TGTGCCAGCAGAGGACAGGGTCTCTACGAGCAGTACTTC. It translates to CASRGQGLYEQYF.

The chain uses TRBV5-8 and TRBJ2-7; D is ambiguous. Trimming took 0 bases from V and 2 from J, leaving 9 bases between them. Germline V lookup: CDR1 SGHTS, CDR2 YDEGEE. This CDR3 has 14 residues. For the CDR3, the DNA is TGTGCCAGCAGCTTGGAGACTTTTACCTACGAGCAGTACTTC. Its translation: CASSLETFTYEQYF.

This chain uses TRBV7-8 with TRBJ2-1; weak D call: TRBD2 (6 bases). CDR1 and CDR2 from the germline V gene are SGHVS and FQNEAQ. V dropped 5 bases and J dropped 10 bases, with 12 bases sitting between them. The CDR3 extends over 12 amino acids. The CDR3 DNA follows: TGTGCCAGCAGCCCGGGTGGGAGGGAGCAGTTCTTC. Its protein is CASSPGGREQFF.

This clone was detected only a few times. The V call is TRBV7-3, the J call TRBJ2-2; weak D call: TRBD1 (7 bases). V lost 5 bases and J lost 9, with 10 bases in between. The CDR3 is 12 residues long. The V gene's germline CDR1 is SGHTA and CDR2 FQGTGA. For the CDR3, the DNA is TGTGCCAGCAGCCAGGGGGGCCGGGAGCTGTTTTTT. Its translation: CASSQGGRELFF.

This clone occurred a few times. The J gene is TRBJ2-2, the V gene TRBV29-1; TRBD1 agrees at 8 bases. With 6 bases clipped from V and 6 bases from J, the junction kept 6 bases outside the gene matches. This CDR3 spans 13 amino acids. The V gene's germline CDR1 is SQVTM and CDR2 ANQGSEA. The CDR3 reads CSVRKQGAGELFF. In nucleotides, the CDR3 is TGCAGCGTCCGCAAACAGGGGGCCGGGGAGCTGTTTTTT.

This chain connects TRBV6-6 to TRBJ1-5; D gene uncertain. Germline loops: CDR1 MNHNY, CDR2 SVGAGI (reference sequence). V dropped 4 bases and J dropped 0 bases, with 4 bases sitting between them. CDR3 size: 13 residues. The CDR3 is CASSFYSNQPQHF. The CDR3 DNA sequence: TGTGCCAGCAGTTTCTATAGCAATCAGCCCCAGCATTTT.

In its sample, this clone was seen a few times. The V call is TRBV7-3, the J call TRBJ2-7, with a possible D match to TRBD1 (5 bases). The V gene's germline CDR1 is SGHTA and CDR2 FQGTGA. CDR3 size: 14 residues. Between the trimmed V and J ends, which lost 2 bases and 0 bases, there was a span of 8 bases. The CDR3 is CASSLAGPSYEQYF. As DNA, the CDR3 is TGTGCCAGCAGCTTAGCAGGGCCCTCCTACGAGCAGTACTTC.

This clone was counted between two and nine times. This chain joins TRBV28 and TRBJ2-7; 10 nucleotides line up with TRBD1. This CDR3 comprises 13 residues. The germline gives CDR1 MDHEN, CDR2 SYDVKM. Unmatched junction bases numbered 5, after V lost 8 bases and J lost 4 bases. As DNA, the CDR3 is TGTGCCAGCGTCCTGGGACAGGGGTACGAGCAGTACTTC. Amino acids: CASVLGQGYEQYF.

This rearrangement joins TRBV6-5 to TRBJ1-1; D ambiguous. Trimming removed 0 bases from V and 2 bases from J, with 10 bases in between. CDR3 length: 15 amino acids. Germline V gives CDR1 MNHEY, CDR2 SVGAGI. CDR3 in DNA: TGTGCCAGCAGTTACTCGTCCGGTCCCAACACTGAAGCTTTCTTT. It codes for CASSYSSGPNTEAFF.